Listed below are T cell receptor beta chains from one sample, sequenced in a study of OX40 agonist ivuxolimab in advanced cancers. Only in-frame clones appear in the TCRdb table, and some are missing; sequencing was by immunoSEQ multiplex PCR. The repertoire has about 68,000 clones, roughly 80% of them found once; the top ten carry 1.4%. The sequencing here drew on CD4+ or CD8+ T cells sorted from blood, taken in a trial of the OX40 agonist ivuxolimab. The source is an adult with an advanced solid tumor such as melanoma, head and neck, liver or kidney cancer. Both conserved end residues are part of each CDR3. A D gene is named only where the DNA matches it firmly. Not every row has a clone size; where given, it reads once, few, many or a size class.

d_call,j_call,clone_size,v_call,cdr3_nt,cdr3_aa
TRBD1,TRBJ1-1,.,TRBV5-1,TGCGCCAGCAGCTCGGGACAGCTTATGAACACTGAAGCTTTCTTT,CASSSGQLMNTEAFF
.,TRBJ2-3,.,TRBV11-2,TGTGCCAGCAGCCCGAATACAGATACGCAGTATTTT,CASSPNTDTQYF
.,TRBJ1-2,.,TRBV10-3,TGTGCCATCAGTGAGTCTGAGGAGGGGGGCTACACCTTC,CAISESEEGGYTF
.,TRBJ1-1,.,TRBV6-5,TGTGCCAGCAGTGGGTTAACGAACACTGAAGCTTTCTTT,CASSGLTNTEAFF
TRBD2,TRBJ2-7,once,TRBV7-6,TGTGCCAGCAGCCTCGGGACTAGTCCCGACCTGATGTCCTACGAGCAGTACTTC,CASSLGTSPDLMSYEQYF
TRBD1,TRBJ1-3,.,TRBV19,TGTGCCACCCAACAGGGGACTGGAAACACCATATATTTT,CATQQGTGNTIYF
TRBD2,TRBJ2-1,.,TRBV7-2,TGTGCCAGCAGCTCCTTTAGCGGGGGCCTTTACAATGAGCAGTTCTTC,CASSSFSGGLYNEQFF
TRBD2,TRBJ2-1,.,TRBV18,TGTGCCAGCTCACCGCTTACTAGCGGCAATGAGCAGTTCTTC,CASSPLTSGNEQFF
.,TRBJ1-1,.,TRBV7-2,TGTGCCAGCAGCTTAGACCCGAACACTGAAGCTTTCTTT,CASSLDPNTEAFF
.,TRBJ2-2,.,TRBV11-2,TGTGCCAGCAGCTCGTTAGTGGTCGCCGGGGAGCTGTTTTTT,CASSSLVVAGELFF
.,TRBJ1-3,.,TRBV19,TGTGCCAGTAGTCCCGGGTCTGGAAACACCATATATTTT,CASSPGSGNTIYF
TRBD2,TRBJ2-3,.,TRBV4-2,TGTGCCAGCAGCCAAGATGCAAGCGGGGGGGCTACAGATACGCAGTATTTT,CASSQDASGGATDTQYF
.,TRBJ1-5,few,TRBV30,TGTGCCTGGACTCGGGGGAGCAATCAGCCCCAGCATTTT,CAWTRGSNQPQHF
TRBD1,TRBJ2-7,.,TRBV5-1,TGCGCCAGCAGCGCGGGACAGGGGAACTCCTACGAGCAGTACTTC,CASSAGQGNSYEQYF
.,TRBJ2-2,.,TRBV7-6,TGTGCCAGCAGCGAAGGTTGGGCCGGGGAGCTGTTTTTT,CASSEGWAGELFF
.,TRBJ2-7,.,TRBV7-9,TGTGCCAGCAGCTTAGGCCATACACCCTACGAGCAGTACTTC,CASSLGHTPYEQYF
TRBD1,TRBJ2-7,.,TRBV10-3,TGTGCCATCAGTGAGTCAGGGAGACAGGGGCACGAGCAGTACTTC,CAISESGRQGHEQYF
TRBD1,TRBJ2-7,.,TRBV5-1,TGCGCCAGCAGCACGGGACAGGGAGCCTACGAGCAGTACTTC,CASSTGQGAYEQYF
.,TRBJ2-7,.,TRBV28,TGTGCCAGCAGTCTACTAGACAAGCAGTACTTC,CASSLLDKQYF
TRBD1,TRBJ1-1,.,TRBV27,TGTGCCAGCAGCCGAACGCCAGCGGGTCCAACAGGGGGCCGGATGAACACTGAAGCTTTCTTT,CASSRTPAGPTGGRMNTEAFF
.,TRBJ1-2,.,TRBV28,TGTGCCAGCAAAGACAGTAACTATGGCTACACCTTC,CASKDSNYGYTF
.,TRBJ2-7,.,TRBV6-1,TGTGCCAGCAGCCCCTCCGGGGGCGGCTACGAGCAGTACTTC,CASSPSGGGYEQYF
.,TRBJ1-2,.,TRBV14,TGTGCCAGCAGCCAAGATTACCGGAGCTGGGGCTACACCTTC,CASSQDYRSWGYTF
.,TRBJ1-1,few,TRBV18,TGTGCCAGCTCACCACGTCCACGGCAGAACACTGAAGCTTTCTTT,CASSPRPRQNTEAFF
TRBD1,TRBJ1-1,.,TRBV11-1,TGTGCCAGCAGCTTACAGGGGGCGCAGGGTGAAGCTTTCTTT,CASSLQGAQGEAFF
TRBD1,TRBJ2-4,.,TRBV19,TGTGCCAGTAGTATAAGGACAGGGGGCGCGGATAGGGTCAAAAACATTCAGTACTTC,CASSIRTGGADRVKNIQYF
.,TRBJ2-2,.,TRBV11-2,TGTGCCAGCAGCTTAGTCGGGGGTACGAACACCGGGGAGCTGTTTTTT,CASSLVGGTNTGELFF